This entry lists 9 T cell receptor beta chains sequenced from one sample in a study of tumor-infiltrating lymphocytes in primary liver carcinoma. Co-extraction of both nucleic acids (RNA and DNA) used roughly 19-33 mg of unsorted bulk tissue. Constant-region priming of around 500 ng total RNA yielded TCR beta cDNA. Amplification in three nested multiplex PCR rounds with slightly modified ARM-PCR gave rise to TCR beta libraries. A C-beta reverse primer and TRBV1-TRBV30 forward primers served in each of the first two PCR rounds, at 9 to 11 cycles apiece. TCRdb used MiXCR to reprocess the multiplex PCR reads, holding one entry per CDR3 protein. The sample lists roughly 20,000 distinct CDR3 sequences; around 79% were seen once. What was sequenced was liver tumor tissue from sampling region 1. This sample's subset: tumor region T1, superior pole. Receptors were obtained from a woman aged 30 to 39 with primary liver carcinoma and hepatitis B virus infection.

Of note for this clonotype: Likely a read error: the CDR3 ends without its conserved phenylalanine or tryptophan. Because the CDR3's place on the DNA is in doubt, the DNA is left out and the CDR3 is given as listed by TCRdb. V and J are TRBV29-1 and TRBJ2-1. The CDR3 is 12 residues long, counting both termini. Germline lookup yields CDR1 SQVTM and CDR2 ANQGSEA. The CDR3 protein is CSALRYHNEQLY.

The chain is built from TRBV11-3 and TRBJ2-1; 7 nucleotides align to TRBD2. This CDR3 has 15 residues. Per the germline V gene, CDR1 is SGHNT and CDR2 is YENEEA. V shed 7 bases, J shed 8 bases, and the junction held 14 bases outside the gene matches. CDR3 bases: TGTGCCAGCACCTGGCTAGTGGGGGGGGGGTATGAGCAGTTCTTC. This encodes CASTWLVGGGYEQFF.

Points on this clonotype: Relative to the germline gene, one junction end is altered; a read error may explain this. The chain is built from TRBV7-8 and TRBJ2-7; D tentatively reads TRBD1 or TRBD2 (5 bases each). Germline CDR1 SGHVS, CDR2 FQNEAQ. There are 15 residues in the CDR3. CDR3 sequence: CSSSAPGASLYEQYF. CDR3 DNA: TGTTCCAGCAGCGCCCCCGGGGCCTCCCTCTACGAGCAGTACTTC.

A word on this clonotype: The junction departs from the called germline gene at one end, perhaps through a read error. The gene calls are TRBV7-8 and TRBJ2-7; D may be TRBD1 (5 bases). The CDR3 contains 14 residues. CDR1 and CDR2 from the germline V gene are SGHVS and FQNEAQ. CDR3 nucleotide sequence: TGTGCCAGCAGCGCGACGCCAGGGATCCCCGAGCAGTACTTT. Protein: CASSATPGIPEQYF.

This chain joins TRBV11-2 and TRBJ2-2; 8 bases agree with TRBD1. In germline, CDR1 is SGHAT, CDR2 FQNNGV. V lost 4 bases to trimming and J lost 7 bases; unmatched junction nucleotides: 5. This CDR3 has 14 residues. As DNA, the CDR3 is TGTGCCAGCAGCTGGTACAGGGGGAGCGGGGAGCTGTTTTTT. It specifies CASSWYRGSGELFF.

On this clonotype: Mismatch with germline at one junction end may stem from a read error. This CDR3 reads CVSSIRGSNQPQHF. In DNA, the CDR3 is TGTGTCAGCAGCATAAGGGGCAGCAATCAGCCCCAGCATTTT. This rearrangement joins TRBV5-6 to TRBJ1-5, with D possibly matching TRBD1 (5 bases). This CDR3 spans 14 amino acids. The germline V gene has CDR1 SGHDT and CDR2 YYEEEE. Full variable domain (missing parts from reference TRBV5-6 and TRBJ1-5): DAGVTQSPTHLIKTRGQQVTLRCSPKSGHDTVSWYQQALGQGPQFIFQYYEEEERQRGNFPDRFSGHQFPNYSSELNVNALLLGDSALYLCVSSIRGSNQPQHFGDGTRLSIL.

Worth noting for this clonotype: The junction shows a germline mismatch at one end, possibly a read error. The chain is built from TRBV6-1 and TRBJ2-1; weak D call: TRBD1 (6 bases). The length of the CDR3 is 15 residues. Germline CDR1 reads MNHNS; CDR2 reads SASEGT. This chain's CDR3 is CVSRWGQVGENEQFF. Written as DNA, the CDR3 is TGTGTCAGCAGGTGGGGACAAGTGGGAGAGAATGAGCAGTTCTTC.

Of note for this clonotype: One junction end disagrees with the germline gene, perhaps due to a read error. V and J are TRBV11-2 and TRBJ2-3; D possibly corresponds to TRBD2 (6 bases). Germline V gives CDR1 SGHAT, CDR2 FQNNGV. This CDR3 region has 15 residues. In nucleotides, the CDR3 is TGTGCCAGCAGCTTAGAGACTGGCGGGACGGATACGCAATATTTT. This gives the protein CASSLETGGTDTQYF.

Remarks on this clonotype: Since no conserved phenylalanine or tryptophan closes the CDR3, a read error is the likely cause. The chain is built from TRBV4-3 and TRBJ2-1; D call uncertain. This CDR3 comprises 16 residues. Germline CDR1 LGHNA, CDR2 YSLEER. CDR3 nucleotides: TGTGCCAGTAGCCAAGATGCGGAAAGCTCCTACAATGAGCAGTTCTTA. Residues: CASSQDAESSYNEQFL.